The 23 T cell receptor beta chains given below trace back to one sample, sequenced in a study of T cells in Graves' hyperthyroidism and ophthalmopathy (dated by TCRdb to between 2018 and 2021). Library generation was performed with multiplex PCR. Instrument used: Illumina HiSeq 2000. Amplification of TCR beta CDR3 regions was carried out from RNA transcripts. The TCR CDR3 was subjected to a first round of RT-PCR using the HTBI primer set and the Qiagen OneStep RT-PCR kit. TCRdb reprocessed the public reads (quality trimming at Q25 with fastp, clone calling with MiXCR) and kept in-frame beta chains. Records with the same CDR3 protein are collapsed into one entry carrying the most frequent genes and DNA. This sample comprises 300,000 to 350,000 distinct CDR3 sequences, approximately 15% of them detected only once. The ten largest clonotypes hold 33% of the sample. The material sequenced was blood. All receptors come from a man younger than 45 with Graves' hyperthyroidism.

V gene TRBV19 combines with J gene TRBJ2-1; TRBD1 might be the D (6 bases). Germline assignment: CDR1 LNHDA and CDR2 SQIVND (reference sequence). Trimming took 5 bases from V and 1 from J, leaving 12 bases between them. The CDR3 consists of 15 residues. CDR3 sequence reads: CASSQGSSSYNEQFF. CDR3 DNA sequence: TGTGCCAGTAGTCAGGGGAGCAGTTCCTACAATGAGCAGTTCTTC.

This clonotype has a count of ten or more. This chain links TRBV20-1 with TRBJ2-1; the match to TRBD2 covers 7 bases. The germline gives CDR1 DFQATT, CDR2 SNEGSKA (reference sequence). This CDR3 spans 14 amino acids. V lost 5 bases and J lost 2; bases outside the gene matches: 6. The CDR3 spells CSAQIGGAYNEQFF. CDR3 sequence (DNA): TGCAGTGCTCAAATTGGGGGGGCCTACAATGAGCAGTTCTTC.

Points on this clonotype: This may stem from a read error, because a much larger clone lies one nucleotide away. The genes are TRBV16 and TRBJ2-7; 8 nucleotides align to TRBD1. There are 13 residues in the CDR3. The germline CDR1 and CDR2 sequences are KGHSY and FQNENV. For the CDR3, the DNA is TGTGCCGGCAGCCTTCAGGGGGCTGACGAGCAGTACTTC. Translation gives CAGSLQGADEQYF.

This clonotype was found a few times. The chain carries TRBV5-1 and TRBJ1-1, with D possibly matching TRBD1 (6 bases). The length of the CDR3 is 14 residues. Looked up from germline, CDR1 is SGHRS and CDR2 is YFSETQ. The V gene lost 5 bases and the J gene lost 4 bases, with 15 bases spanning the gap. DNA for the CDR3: TGCGCCAGCAGTTCAGGGGAGTCGGTCACTGAAGCTTTCTTT. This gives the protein CASSSGESVTEAFF.

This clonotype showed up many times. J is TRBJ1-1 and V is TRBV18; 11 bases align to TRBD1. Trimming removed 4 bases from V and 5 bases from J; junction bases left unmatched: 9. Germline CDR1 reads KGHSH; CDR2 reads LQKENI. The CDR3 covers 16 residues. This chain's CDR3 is CASSQLRGQGGTEAFF. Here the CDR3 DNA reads TGTGCCAGCTCACAGCTGAGGGGACAGGGGGGTACTGAAGCTTTCTTT.

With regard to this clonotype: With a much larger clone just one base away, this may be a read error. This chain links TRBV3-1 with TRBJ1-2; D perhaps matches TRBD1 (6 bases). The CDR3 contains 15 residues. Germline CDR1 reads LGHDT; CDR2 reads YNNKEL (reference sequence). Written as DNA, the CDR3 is TGTGCCAGCGGCCAAGGAGCGGGGGCGTTCGATGGCTACACCTTC. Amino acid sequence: CASGQGAGAFDGYTF. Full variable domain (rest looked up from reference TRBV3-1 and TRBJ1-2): DTAVSQTPKYLVTQMGNDKSIKCEQNLGHDTMYWYKQDSKKFLKIMFSYNNKELIINETVPNRFSPKSPDKAHLNLHINSLELGDSAVYFCASGQGAGAFDGYTFGSGTRLTVV.

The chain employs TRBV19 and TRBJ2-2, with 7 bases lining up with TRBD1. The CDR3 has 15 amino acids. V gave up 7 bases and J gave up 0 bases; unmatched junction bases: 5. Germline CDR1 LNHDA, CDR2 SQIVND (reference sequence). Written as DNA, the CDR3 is TGTGCCAGTAAAATCGGGACAGCGAACACCGGGGAGCTGTTTTTT. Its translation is CASKIGTANTGELFF.

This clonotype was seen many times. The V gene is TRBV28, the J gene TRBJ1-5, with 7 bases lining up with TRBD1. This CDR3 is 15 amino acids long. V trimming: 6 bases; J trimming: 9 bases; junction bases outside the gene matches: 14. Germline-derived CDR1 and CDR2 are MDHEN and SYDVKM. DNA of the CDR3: TGTGCCAGCAGGAATCCGACAGGGCCCGCTCGGCCCCAGCATTTT. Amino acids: CASRNPTGPARPQHF.

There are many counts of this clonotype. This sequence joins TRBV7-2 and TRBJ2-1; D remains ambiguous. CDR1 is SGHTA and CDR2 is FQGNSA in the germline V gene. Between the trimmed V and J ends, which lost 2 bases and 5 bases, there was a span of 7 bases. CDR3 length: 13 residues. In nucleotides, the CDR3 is TGTGCCAGCAGCTTAAGTCCCGACAATGAGCAGTTCTTC. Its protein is CASSLSPDNEQFF.

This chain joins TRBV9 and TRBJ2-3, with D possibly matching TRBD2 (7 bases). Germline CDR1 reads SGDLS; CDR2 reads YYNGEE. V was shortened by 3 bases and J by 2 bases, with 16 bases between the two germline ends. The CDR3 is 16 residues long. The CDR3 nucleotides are TGTGCCAGCAGCGGGGAAGGGGGGGAACCCACAGATACGCAGTATTTT. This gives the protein CASSGEGGEPTDTQYF.

The CDR3, as DNA: TGTGCCAGCAGCGTAGACAGGGGAGCTGAAGCTTTCTTT. Amino acid sequence: CASSVDRGAEAFF. This chain joins TRBV9 and TRBJ1-1, with 7 bases matching TRBD1. Trimming took 0 bases from V and 6 from J; bases not matched to a gene: 2. The CDR3 extends over 13 amino acids. Germline-derived CDR1 and CDR2 are SGDLS and YYNGEE.

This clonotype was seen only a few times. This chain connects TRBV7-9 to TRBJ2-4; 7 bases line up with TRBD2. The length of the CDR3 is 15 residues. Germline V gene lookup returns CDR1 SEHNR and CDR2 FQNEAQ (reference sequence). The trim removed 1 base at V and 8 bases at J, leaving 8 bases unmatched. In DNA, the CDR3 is TGTGCCAGCAGCTTAGGACCGGGGGAGGGTGACATTCAGTACTTC. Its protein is CASSLGPGEGDIQYF.

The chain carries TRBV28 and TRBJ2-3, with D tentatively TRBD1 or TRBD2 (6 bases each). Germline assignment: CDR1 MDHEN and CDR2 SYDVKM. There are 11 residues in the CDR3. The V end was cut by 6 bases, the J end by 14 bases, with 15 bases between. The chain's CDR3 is CASSRGGGLYF. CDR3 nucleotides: TGTGCCAGCAGCCGAGGGGGAGGCTTGTATTTT. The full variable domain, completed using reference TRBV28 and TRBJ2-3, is DVKVTQSSRYLVKRTGEKVFLECVQDMDHENMFWYRQDPGLGLRLIYFSYDVKMKEKGDIPEGYSVSREKKERFSLILESASTNQTSMYLCASSRGGGLYFGPGTRLTVL.

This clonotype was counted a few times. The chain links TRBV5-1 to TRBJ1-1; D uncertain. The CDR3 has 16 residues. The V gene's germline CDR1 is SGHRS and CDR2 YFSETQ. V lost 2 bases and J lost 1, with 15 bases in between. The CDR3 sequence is CASSLLPLGENTEAFF. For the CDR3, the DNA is TGCGCCAGCAGCTTACTTCCCTTGGGAGAGAACACTGAAGCTTTCTTT.

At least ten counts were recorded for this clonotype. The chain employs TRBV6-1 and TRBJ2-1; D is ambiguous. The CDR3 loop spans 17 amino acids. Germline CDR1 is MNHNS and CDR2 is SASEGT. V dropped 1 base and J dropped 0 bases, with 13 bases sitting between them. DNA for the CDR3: TGTGCCAGCAGTGAAGAGTCTCTGCTGAGCTCCTACAATGAGCAGTTCTTC. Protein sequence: CASSEESLLSSYNEQFF.

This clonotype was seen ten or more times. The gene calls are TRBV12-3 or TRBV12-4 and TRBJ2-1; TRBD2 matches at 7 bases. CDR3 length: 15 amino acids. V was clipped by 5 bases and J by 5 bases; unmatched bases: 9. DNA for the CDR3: TGTGCCAGCAGTCCGCCGGGACTAACCCACAATGAGCAGTTCTTC. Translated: CASSPPGLTHNEQFF.

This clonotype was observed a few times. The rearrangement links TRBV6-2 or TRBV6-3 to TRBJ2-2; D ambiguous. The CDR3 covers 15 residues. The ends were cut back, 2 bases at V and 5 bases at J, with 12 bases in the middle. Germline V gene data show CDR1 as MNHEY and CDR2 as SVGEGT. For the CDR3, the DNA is TGTGCCAGCAGTTACGTGGCCCCGGCTACCGGGGAGCTGTTTTTT. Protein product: CASSYVAPATGELFF.

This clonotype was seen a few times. CDR3 DNA: TGTGCCAGCAGCCGGGACGAGGGCCCCGAATACGAGCAGTACTTC. Translating gives CASSRDEGPEYEQYF. The chain employs TRBV7-9 and TRBJ2-7, with D perhaps assigned TRBD1 or TRBD2 (5 bases each). Trimming removed 5 bases from V and 4 bases from J, with 18 bases in between. The germline CDR1 and CDR2 sequences are SEHNR and FQNEAQ (reference sequence). The CDR3 length is 15 residues.

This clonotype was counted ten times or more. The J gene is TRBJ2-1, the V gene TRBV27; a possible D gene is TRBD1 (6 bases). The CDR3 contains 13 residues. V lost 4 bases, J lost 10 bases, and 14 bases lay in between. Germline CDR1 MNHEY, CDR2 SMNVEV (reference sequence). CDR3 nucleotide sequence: TGTGCCAGCAGTTCCGGGACAAATCACGAGCAGTTCTTC. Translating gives CASSSGTNHEQFF.

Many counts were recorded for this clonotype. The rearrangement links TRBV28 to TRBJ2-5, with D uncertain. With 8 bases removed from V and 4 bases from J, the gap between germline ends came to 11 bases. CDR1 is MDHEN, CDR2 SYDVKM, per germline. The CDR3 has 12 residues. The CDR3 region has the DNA TGTGCCAGCGGTGGGTCCGCAGAGACCCAGTACTTC. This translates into CASGGSAETQYF.

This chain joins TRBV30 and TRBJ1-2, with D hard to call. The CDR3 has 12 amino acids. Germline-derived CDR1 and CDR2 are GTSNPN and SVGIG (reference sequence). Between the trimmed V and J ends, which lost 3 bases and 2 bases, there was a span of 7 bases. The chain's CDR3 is CAWRGPNYGYTF. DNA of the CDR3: TGTGCCTGGAGGGGCCCCAACTATGGCTACACCTTC.

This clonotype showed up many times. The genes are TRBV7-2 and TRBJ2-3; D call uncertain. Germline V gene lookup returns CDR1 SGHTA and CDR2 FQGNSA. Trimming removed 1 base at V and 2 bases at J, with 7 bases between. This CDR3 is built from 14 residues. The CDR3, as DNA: TGTGCCAGCAGCTTAGTGCGGAACACAGATACGCAGTATTTT. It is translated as CASSLVRNTDTQYF.

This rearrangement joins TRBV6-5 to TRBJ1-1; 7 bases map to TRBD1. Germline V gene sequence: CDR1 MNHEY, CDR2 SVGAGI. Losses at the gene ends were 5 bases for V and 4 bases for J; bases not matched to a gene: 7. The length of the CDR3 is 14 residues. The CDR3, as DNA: TGTGCCAGCAGTACTAGGGGGCTCGGCACTGAAGCTTTCTTT. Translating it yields CASSTRGLGTEAFF.